A single sample is the source of the 27 T cell receptor beta chains below, sequenced in a study of blood T cell repertoires in COVID-19. Measured with immunoSEQ multiplex PCR; TCRdb has only the in-frame clones, and not every one. The sample lists about 100,000 clones; about 80% were seen once. The material sequenced was peripheral blood. Receptors were obtained from a woman in her 70s with acute or convalescent COVID-19.

This chain joins TRBV4-3 and TRBJ2-2, with 10 bases matching TRBD1. Trimming at V came to 0 bases and at J to 0 bases, leaving 7 bases not matched to a gene. The CDR3 sequence is 19 residues long. Germline V gene sequence: CDR1 LGHNA, CDR2 YSLEER. As DNA, the CDR3 is TGCGCCAGCAGCCAAGAGGACAGGGGGGTTAGCCCGAACACCGGGGAGCTGTTTTTT. Its protein is CASSQEDRGVSPNTGELFF.

This clone was recorded once. Written as DNA, the CDR3 is TGTGCCAGCAGCTTAGGCCGACTAGCGGGGTTGGGAGATACGCAGTATTTT. This codes for CASSLGRLAGLGDTQYF. The rearrangement uses TRBV7-3 and TRBJ2-3; 11 nucleotides line up with TRBD2. V dropped 2 bases and J dropped 5; count of bases not matched to a gene: 9. The germline gives CDR1 SGHTA, CDR2 FQGTGA. There are 17 residues in the CDR3.

The chain uses TRBV5-1 and TRBJ2-2, with D unresolved. Germline CDR1 reads SGHRS; CDR2 reads YFSETQ. This CDR3 has 15 amino acids. Trimming removed 0 bases at V and 1 base at J, with 7 bases between. For the CDR3, the DNA is TGCGCCAGCAGCTTGGTACAGATGAACACCGGGGAGCTGTTTTTT. Encoded protein: CASSLVQMNTGELFF.

The gene calls are TRBV4-1 and TRBJ1-2; D is unresolved. The CDR3 consists of 13 residues. From germline, CDR1 is MGHRA and CDR2 YSYEKL. Trimming took off 0 bases at V and 4 bases at J, with 6 bases between the two ends. As DNA, the CDR3 is TGCGCCAGCAGCCAAGATCCCAGCTATGGCTACACCTTC. This codes for CASSQDPSYGYTF.

This chain uses TRBV5-4 with TRBJ1-2, with TRBD1 matching 10 bases. This CDR3 contains 15 residues. With 6 bases clipped from V and 0 bases from J, the junction kept 5 bases outside the gene matches. Germline-derived CDR1 and CDR2 are SGHNT and YYREEE (reference sequence). CDR3 bases: TGTGCCAGCACTACGGGACAGGGGACTAACTATGGCTACACCTTC. It translates to CASTTGQGTNYGYTF.

CDR3 sequence (DNA): TGTGCCAGCAGCCGAAAGGCGGGGGTGAACACTGAAGCTTTCTTT. Protein sequence: CASSRKAGVNTEAFF. The V call is TRBV14, the J call TRBJ1-1; possible D gene TRBD1, 5 bases. Between the trimmed V and J ends, which lost 4 bases and 0 bases, there was a span of 12 bases. Germline lookup yields CDR1 SGHDN and CDR2 FVKESK. This CDR3 has 15 residues.

The chain couples TRBV7-8 to TRBJ2-1; tentative D call: TRBD1 (6 bases). The CDR3 is 14 residues long. V lost 5 bases and J lost 8, with 16 bases in between. CDR1 SGHVS and CDR2 FQNEAQ come from the germline V gene. CDR3 DNA: TGTGCCAGCAGCCGGACAGACGGATTCGATGAGCAGTTCTTC. Amino acids: CASSRTDGFDEQFF.

V is TRBV5-5 and J is TRBJ2-5, with D possibly being TRBD1 (6 bases). The CDR3 is 15 residues long. Trimming took 3 bases from V and 5 from J, leaving 17 bases between them. Per the germline V gene, CDR1 is SGHKS and CDR2 is YYEKEE (reference sequence). This CDR3 is CASSWPRQAGETQYF. The CDR3 nucleotides read TGTGCCAGCAGCTGGCCCAGACAGGCAGGGGAGACCCAGTACTTC.

The chain employs TRBV7-2 and TRBJ2-2; 15 bases agree with TRBD2. The CDR3 consists of 17 residues. Trimming took 5 bases from V and 7 from J; bases not matched to a gene: 8. From germline, CDR1 is SGHTA and CDR2 FQGNSA. This CDR3 reads CASSTWTSGGAGGELFF. In DNA form, the CDR3 reads TGTGCCAGCAGCACTTGGACTAGCGGGGGGGCCGGCGGGGAGCTGTTTTTT.

This chain joins TRBV28 and TRBJ1-6; a possible D gene is TRBD1 (6 bases). The germline V gene has CDR1 MDHEN and CDR2 SYDVKM. Trimming left V 4 bases short and J 9 bases short, with 16 bases between. The CDR3 covers 15 residues. CDR3 region: CASSSGEGRASPLHF. As DNA, the CDR3 is TGTGCCAGCAGTTCAGGGGAGGGTAGAGCTTCACCCCTCCACTTT.

This chain joins TRBV4-2 and TRBJ2-5; 13 bases match TRBD2. CDR3 length: 20 amino acids. Germline trimming cut 0 bases from V and 2 bases from J; bases unmatched to any gene: 12. Germline CDR1 LGHNA, CDR2 YNFKEQ. The CDR3 sequence: CASSQDDSRGTSGAQETQYF. The CDR3 DNA sequence: TGTGCCAGCAGCCAAGATGATTCCCGCGGGACTAGCGGGGCGCAAGAGACCCAGTACTTC.

Only a few counts were recorded for this clone. The rearrangement joins TRBV18 to TRBJ2-7; TRBD1 aligns across 7 bases. V lost 2 bases, J lost 2 bases, and 9 bases stayed unmatched. This CDR3 contains 16 residues. The germline V gene has CDR1 KGHSH and CDR2 LQKENI. The DNA of the CDR3 is TGTGCCAGCTCACCAGGACAGGCGTCGACGGCCTACGAGCAGTACTTC. Its translation is CASSPGQASTAYEQYF.

The chain uses TRBV27 and TRBJ1-3; D is undetermined. Germline V gene data show CDR1 as MNHEY and CDR2 as SMNVEV (reference sequence). The length of the CDR3 is 16 residues. The ends were cut back, 4 bases at V and 4 bases at J, with 17 bases in the middle. In DNA form, the CDR3 reads TGTGCCAGCAGTTCCTATGGTGCGTCGTCCGGAAACACCATATATTTT. It encodes CASSSYGASSGNTIYF.

This chain uses TRBV4-3 with TRBJ2-2; 8 bases line up with TRBD2. The CDR3 spans 15 residues. The J segment lost 7 bases and the V segment lost 1 base, leaving 5 bases of the junction unmatched. The germline CDR1 and CDR2 sequences are LGHNA and YSLEER. CDR3 loop: CASSQGGLGSGELFF. The CDR3 nucleotides are TGCGCCAGCAGCCAAGGGGGACTAGGGAGCGGGGAGCTGTTTTTT.

The rearrangement uses TRBV7-2 and TRBJ2-3, with no clear D. This CDR3 contains 12 residues. From germline, CDR1 is SGHTA and CDR2 FQGNSA. V lost 4 bases, J lost 2 bases, and 4 bases lay in between. As DNA, the CDR3 is TGTGCCAGCAGCTCGTACACAGATACGCAGTATTTT. It encodes CASSSYTDTQYF.

This clone occurred a few times. The chain has TRBV9 and TRBJ1-4, with unresolved D. From germline, CDR1 is SGDLS and CDR2 YYNGEE. The CDR3 is made up of 16 amino acids. Trimming shortened V by 0 bases and J by 0 bases, and 9 bases separated the two germline ends. CDR3 loop: CASSVGYITTNEKLFF. The CDR3 coding sequence is TGTGCCAGCAGCGTAGGGTACATAACAACTAATGAAAAACTGTTTTTT.

In its sample, this clone was seen a few times. V is TRBV5-5 and J is TRBJ1-2; D call uncertain. Germline V CDR1 and CDR2: SGHKS, YYEKEE (reference sequence). V lost 1 base to trimming and J lost 2 bases, with 9 bases between them. The CDR3 runs to 14 residues. The CDR3 region has the DNA TGTGCCAGCAGCTTGTTTACGGGAAACTATGGCTACACCTTC. Translated: CASSLFTGNYGYTF.

This clone was counted only a few times. This chain links TRBV5-1 with TRBJ2-1; weak D call: TRBD2 (5 bases). The CDR3 has 17 amino acids. Per the germline V gene, CDR1 is SGHRS and CDR2 is YFSETQ. The V end lost 1 base, the J end lost 5 bases, and 19 bases lay between the germline ends. The CDR3 sequence: CASSLIGSGIKHNEQFF. The CDR3, as DNA: TGCGCCAGCAGCTTGATTGGGTCGGGAATCAAGCACAATGAGCAGTTCTTC.

This clone was seen only a few times. The genes are TRBV28 and TRBJ1-1; TRBD1 is a possible D gene (5 bases). This CDR3 spans 13 amino acids. V was clipped by 6 bases and J by 7 bases, with 15 bases between them. Germline CDR1 is MDHEN and CDR2 is SYDVKM. The CDR3 bases are TGTGCCAGCAGCCCCGGGACTCGCGGTGAAGCTTTCTTT. It specifies CASSPGTRGEAFF.

This clone showed up just a few times. The genes are TRBV11-2 and TRBJ1-1, with 11 bases lining up with TRBD1. Trimming at V came to 5 bases and at J to 3 bases, leaving 14 bases not matched to a gene. Germline lookup yields CDR1 SGHAT and CDR2 FQNNGV. The CDR3 has 18 residues. CDR3 bases: TGTGCCAGCAGCCCCCCCACAGGTGGGACAGGGGGGGACACTGAAGCTTTCTTT. It codes for CASSPPTGGTGGDTEAFF. The full variable domain, rest sourced from reference TRBV11-2 and TRBJ1-1, is EAGVAQSPRYKIIEKRQSVAFWCNPISGHATLYWYQQILGQGPKLLIQFQNNGVVDDSQLPKDRFSAERLKGVDSTLKIQPAKLEDSAVYLCASSPPTGGTGGDTEAFFGQGTRLTVV.

This clone was found a few times. The chain couples TRBV28 to TRBJ1-5, with D possibly matching TRBD1 (6 bases). The germline V gene has CDR1 MDHEN and CDR2 SYDVKM. The CDR3 has 17 residues. V lost 6 bases and J lost 1, with 19 bases in between. CDR3 residues: CASSSGQLRGSNQPQHF. The CDR3 region has the DNA TGTGCCAGCAGCTCCGGACAGCTCCGAGGGAGCAATCAGCCCCAGCATTTT.

The chain is built from TRBV7-2 and TRBJ1-3; 7 nucleotides line up with TRBD1. There are 16 residues in the CDR3. Germline values: CDR1 SGHTA, CDR2 FQGNSA. Trimming removed 7 bases from V and 0 bases from J; junction bases left unmatched: 9. CDR3 sequence (DNA): TGTGCCAGCACTAGGGGGCCTTTGAGCTCTGGAAACACCATATATTTT. It specifies CASTRGPLSSGNTIYF.

The chain joins TRBV5-1 to TRBJ2-1; 12 positions agree with TRBD2. Per the germline V gene, CDR1 is SGHRS and CDR2 is YFSETQ. Unmatched junction bases numbered 5, after V lost 2 bases and J lost 8 bases. The CDR3 runs to 15 residues. The CDR3 nucleotides are TGCGCCAGCAGCTTAACTAGCGGGGGGCCAGATGAGCAGTTCTTC. Amino acids: CASSLTSGGPDEQFF.

The chain couples TRBV9 to TRBJ1-2, with 8 bases that match TRBD1. Germline values: CDR1 SGDLS, CDR2 YYNGEE. There are 14 residues in the CDR3. V lost 5 bases to trimming and J lost 0 bases; unmatched junction nucleotides: 3. CDR3 amino acids: CASRADRANYGYTF. The CDR3 coding sequence is TGTGCCAGCAGAGCGGACAGGGCTAACTATGGCTACACCTTC.

CDR3 DNA: TGCGCCAGCAGCCGAGGACAGGGGGCGGTAAACATTCAGTACTTC. Its translation: CASSRGQGAVNIQYF. The chain has TRBV4-1 and TRBJ2-4; 11 nucleotides agree with TRBD1. The V segment lost 4 bases and the J segment 6 bases; nucleotides outside the gene matches: 5. The CDR3 is made up of 15 amino acids. Germline lookup yields CDR1 MGHRA and CDR2 YSYEKL.

The chain couples TRBV6-5 to TRBJ1-2, with D perhaps matching TRBD1 (5 bases). The germline V gene encodes CDR1 MNHEY and CDR2 SVGAGI. Trimming pared 7 bases from V and 4 bases from J, leaving 13 bases between. CDR3 length equals 13 residues. DNA for the CDR3: TGTGCCAGCATAGGCCAACAGGTCTATGGCTACACCTTC. This sequence encodes CASIGQQVYGYTF.

The V call is TRBV19, the J call TRBJ1-2; D ambiguous. V gave up 5 bases and J gave up 5 bases, with 24 bases separating them. The CDR3 contains 17 residues. In germline, CDR1 is LNHDA, CDR2 SQIVND (reference sequence). The CDR3 bases are TGTGCCAGTAGTGCCCTGTTTGAGCCGATCCGAGATTATGGCTACACCTTC. Translated, it gives CASSALFEPIRDYGYTF.